This is a list of T cell receptor beta chains from one sample in a study of blood T cells in healthy people across ages. TCRdb independently ran MiXCR on the 5' RACE reads; one entry per CDR3 protein. The sample lists about 730,000 distinct CDR3 sequences; roughly two fifths were seen once. Sequencing input: blood. All receptors come from a woman in her fifties or sixties in good health. The CDR3 runs from the conserved cysteine through the conserved F or W. The D gene is left open where the match is weak. The size field is filled for only some rows; it gives once, few, many or a size class.

clone size	D gene	V gene	J gene	CDR3 DNA	CDR3 protein
many	NA	TRBV5-1	TRBJ1-6	TGCGCCAGCAGCTTGAACCAATACAGCCATTCACCCCTCCACTTT	CASSLNQYSHSPLHF
NA	NA	TRBV10-3	TRBJ1-2	TGTGCCATCAGTCCGGCGACCTATGGCTACACCTTC	CAISPATYGYTF
NA	NA	TRBV6-1	TRBJ2-1	TGTGCCAGCAGTGAAGCAGGGGGTCCCAATGAGCAGTTCTTC	CASSEAGGPNEQFF
NA	TRBD1	TRBV12-3/TRBV12-4	TRBJ1-6	TGTGCCAGCAGCTCCGGGACAGCCTATAATTCACCCCTCCACTTT	CASSSGTAYNSPLHF
many	NA	TRBV7-9	TRBJ1-2	TGTGCCAGCAGCTTGGGCGGGTTGGACTATGGCTACACCTTC	CASSLGGLDYGYTF
few	NA	TRBV20-1	TRBJ1-1	TGCAGTGCTAGCACCGGGGGGCCGAACACTGAAGCTTTCTTT	CSASTGGPNTEAFF
many	NA	TRBV5-6	TRBJ2-1	TGTGCCAGCAGGGGCGGCAGGGGCTCCTACAATGAGCAGTTCTTC	CASRGGRGSYNEQFF
NA	NA	TRBV30	TRBJ2-3	TGTGCCTGGAGGTTTCCCACAGATACGCAGTATTTT	CAWRFPTDTQYF
NA	NA	TRBV3-1	TRBJ2-5	TGTGCCAGCAGCCAAACGGACGTGACTGCTAGGTCATATAGGGGGCAGTACTTC	CASSQTDVTARSYRGQYF
NA	TRBD2	TRBV20-1	TRBJ2-7	TGCAGTGCTAGCCCTAGCGGGAGAAATATTCACGAGCAGTACTTC	CSASPSGRNIHEQYF
NA	TRBD2	TRBV6-2/TRBV6-3	TRBJ2-1	TGTGCCAGCATGACTAGCGGGACCCTCGGGGGGTACAATGAGCAGTTCTTC	CASMTSGTLGGYNEQFF
NA	NA	TRBV6-2/TRBV6-3	TRBJ2-7	TGTGCCAGCAGTTACGGGGAGCACTCCTACGAGCAGTACTTC	CASSYGEHSYEQYF
few	NA	TRBV2	TRBJ2-1	TGTGCCAGCAGTGGCCGGACTGCTGGCAATGAGCAGTTCTTC	CASSGRTAGNEQFF
NA	NA	TRBV6-1	TRBJ1-5	TGTGCCAGCATCAGGAGGGAGGGTGGTCACAATCAGCCCCAGCATTTT	CASIRREGGHNQPQHF
NA	NA	TRBV4-2	TRBJ1-6	TGTGCCAGCAGCCAAGAAAAGGGGAGGATTTCACCCCTCCACTTT	CASSQEKGRISPLHF
few	TRBD1	TRBV28	TRBJ1-1	TGTGCCAGCAGTACCCCAGGGGGGTGGTACACTGAAGCTTTCTTT	CASSTPGGWYTEAFF
few	TRBD2	TRBV12-5	TRBJ2-1	TGTGCTAGCGGGGGGGCCCTCGGTGAGCAGTTCTTC	CASGGALGEQFF
NA	NA	TRBV7-9	TRBJ2-3	TGTGCCAGCAGCTTAGCTGAGGTTTGGACAGATACGCAGTATTTT	CASSLAEVWTDTQYF
once	NA	TRBV12-3/TRBV12-4	TRBJ2-7	TGTGCCAGCAGTTTAAGGACGGGAAACTCCTACGAGCAGTACTTC	CASSLRTGNSYEQYF
NA	NA	TRBV3-1	TRBJ2-6	TGTGCCAGCAGCCCCAAGGGGGCTGGGGCCAACGTCCTGACTTTC	CASSPKGAGANVLTF
few	NA	TRBV9	TRBJ2-7	TGTGCCAGCAGCGTAGCTCCGGGATCCTACGAGCGGCAGTACTTC	CASSVAPGSYERQYF
NA	TRBD1	TRBV20-1	TRBJ2-7	TGCAGTACTTGGACAGGGGCGGGGGAGCAGTACTTC	CSTWTGAGEQYF
NA	TRBD2	TRBV4-3	TRBJ2-1	TGCGCCAGCAGCCAAGGGCTAGCGGGATGGGATGAGCAGTTCTTC	CASSQGLAGWDEQFF
NA	NA	TRBV9	TRBJ1-2	TGTGCCAGCAGCGTAGGGGGCGGCTACACCTTC	CASSVGGGYTF
NA	TRBD2	TRBV29-1	TRBJ2-1	TGCAGCGTTGACGGGACTAGCGGGGGGATCAATGAGCAGTTCTTC	CSVDGTSGGINEQFF
NA	TRBD1	TRBV10-3	TRBJ1-5	TGTGCCATTCGACAGGGGGGCGATCAGCCCCAGCATTTT	CAIRQGGDQPQHF
NA	TRBD1	TRBV2	TRBJ1-1	TGTGCCAGCAGTTCGGGACAGATTCTGAACACTGAAGCTTTCTTT	CASSSGQILNTEAFF
few	NA	TRBV28	TRBJ2-1	TGTGCCAGCAGTTTTAACGGCAAGAATCACCATGAGCAGTTCTTC	CASSFNGKNHHEQFF
NA	TRBD2	TRBV27	TRBJ2-7	TGTGCCAGCAGTAGACTAGCGGGAGGTTCCCTCTGGAGCTCCTACGAGCAGTACTTC	CASSRLAGGSLWSSYEQYF
NA	TRBD1	TRBV12-3/TRBV12-4	TRBJ1-2	TGTGCCAGCAGACGACAGGGGCGTAACTATGGCTGCACCTTC	CASRRQGRNYGCTF
few	TRBD1	TRBV2	TRBJ2-4	TGTGCCAGCAGGGAGACAGGGGGCAAGGCCAAAAACATTCAGTACTTC	CASRETGGKAKNIQYF
NA	TRBD1	TRBV11-2	TRBJ2-1	TGTGCCAGCCGCACAGGGGTTAGCTCCTACAATGAGCAGTTCTTC	CASRTGVSSYNEQFF
NA	NA	TRBV7-2	TRBJ2-1	TGTGCCAGCAGCTTAGTTTTCGGTGGCAACTACAATGAGCAGTTCTTC	CASSLVFGGNYNEQFF
NA	TRBD2	TRBV13	TRBJ2-5	TGTGCCAGCAGGGCGGGACTAGTGGGACAAGAGACCCAGTACTTC	CASRAGLVGQETQYF
NA	TRBD2	TRBV7-3	TRBJ2-5	TGTGCCAGCAGCTTAATGGGGGGGGAGGCCCCCTATGAGCAGTACTTC	CASSLMGGEAPYEQYF
NA	NA	TRBV6-5	TRBJ2-1	TGTACCAGCAGTTACGGTTCAGGGGAGAGCGATGGGCAGTTCTTC	CTSSYGSGESDGQFF
few	TRBD1	TRBV28	TRBJ1-2	TGTGCCAGCAGTTTATCCGACCCGTCGGACAGGGACGGCTACACCTTC	CASSLSDPSDRDGYTF
NA	NA	TRBV25-1	TRBJ2-1	TGTGCCAGCAGCGGGCAAGCGGAAAGAAGCAATGAGCAGTTCTTC	CASSGQAERSNEQFF
NA	NA	TRBV20-1	TRBJ1-6	TGCAGTGCTAGAGATACAATCCACAATGGGTCACCCCTCCACTTT	CSARDTIHNGSPLHF
NA	NA	TRBV20-1	TRBJ2-1	TGCAGTGCTTCCCCGGGTACATCTTTAAATGAGCAGTTCTTC	CSASPGTSLNEQFF
once	NA	TRBV29-1	TRBJ2-5	TGCAGCGTCCGTTTGGGGGAAGGGACCCAGTACTTC	CSVRLGEGTQYF
many	TRBD2	TRBV10-3	TRBJ2-1	TGTGCCATCAGTGTCAAGCGGGAGAAGTTCTTC	CAISVKREKFF
NA	NA	TRBV12-3/TRBV12-4	TRBJ2-7	TGTGCCAGCAGTGTATCAACCGGGTACGAGCAGTACTTC	CASSVSTGYEQYF
NA	NA	TRBV28	TRBJ2-3	TGTGCCAGCAGCGGGGGAGCCACAGATACGCAGTATTTT	CASSGGATDTQYF
NA	NA	TRBV20-1	TRBJ2-7	TGCAGTGCTACAAATAGCGCGATCCAGTACGAGCAGTACTTC	CSATNSAIQYEQYF
few	NA	TRBV20-1	TRBJ2-1	TGCAGTGCTAGCCTCGCGTTGAGCTCCTACAATGAGCAGTTCTTC	CSASLALSSYNEQFF
NA	TRBD1	TRBV20-1	TRBJ2-7	TGCAGTGCTAGAAACCTTGCCCGACAGGGCGAGCAGTACTTC	CSARNLARQGEQYF
NA	NA	TRBV6-6	TRBJ2-3	TGTGCCGGCAGTCTGGGGGGTGTAACCACAGATACGCAGTATTTT	CAGSLGGVTTDTQYF
NA	TRBD1	TRBV28	TRBJ1-6	TGTGCCAGCAGCCGGTCCACAGGGGGAAGGGATTCACCCCTCCACTTT	CASSRSTGGRDSPLHF
NA	NA	TRBV7-2	TRBJ2-7	TGTGCCAGCAGCTTAGGGGCGGGACTTACCTACGAGCAGTACTTC	CASSLGAGLTYEQYF
NA	NA	TRBV7-2	TRBJ2-1	TGTGCCAGCAGCTCCAAAGGGGGAGTTGAGCAGTTCTTC	CASSSKGGVEQFF
NA	TRBD2	TRBV20-1	TRBJ2-7	TGCAGTGCCCCGCCAGCGGGAGGCTCGTTTGGCGAGCAGTACTTC	CSAPPAGGSFGEQYF
NA	NA	TRBV15	TRBJ1-2	TGTGCCACCAGCAGAGATCGAGGAGGGAGCAGAGATGGCTACACCTTC	CATSRDRGGSRDGYTF
many	NA	TRBV10-3	TRBJ2-1	TGTGCCATCAGAGGAGGGGGCGCGGATAATGAGCAGTTCTTC	CAIRGGGADNEQFF
once	NA	TRBV12-3/TRBV12-4	TRBJ2-7	TGTGCCAGCAGGCCGGGACGGATCTACGAGCAGTACTTC	CASRPGRIYEQYF
NA	NA	TRBV7-6	TRBJ2-1	TGCGCCAGCAGCCTTTCTAGCGACCCCGTCCATGAGCAGTTCTTC	CASSLSSDPVHEQFF